Following are 27 T cell receptor beta chains from one sample sequenced in a study of CD8 T cells in ankylosing spondylitis. TCRdb analysed the 5' RACE reads with MiXCR anew, one entry per CDR3 protein. This table has 10,000 or so distinct CDR3 sequences, approximately 5.9% appearing once. The sequenced sample was blood, either unsorted or a sorted T cell fraction (not recorded which). The receptors originated from a female donor with ankylosing spondylitis or in good health (not recorded which).

This clonotype was found a few times. V is TRBV9 and J is TRBJ2-5, with D uncertain. The CDR3 extends over 15 amino acids. The germline gives CDR1 SGDLS, CDR2 YYNGEE. V gave up 0 bases and J gave up 0 bases, with 9 bases separating them. In DNA, the CDR3 is TGTGCCAGCAGCGTAGGTGTTGGCTACCAAGAGACCCAGTACTTC. Its translation is CASSVGVGYQETQYF.

In this sample, this clonotype turned up a few times. The V call is TRBV9, the J call TRBJ2-5; possible D gene TRBD1, 5 bases. V lost 0 bases, J lost 3 bases, and 12 bases lay in between. Looked up from germline, CDR1 is SGDLS and CDR2 is YYNGEE. This CDR3 is 15 amino acids long. This chain's CDR3 is CASSVEGVGEETQYF. CDR3 DNA: TGTGCCAGCAGCGTAGAAGGGGTGGGCGAAGAGACCCAGTACTTC.

The genes are TRBV9 and TRBJ1-6; D is possibly TRBD1 (5 bases). The V and J ends lost 7 bases and 8 bases respectively, with 19 bases between them. The CDR3 contains 15 residues. Looked up from germline, CDR1 is SGDLS and CDR2 is YYNGEE. The CDR3 nucleotides read TGTGCCAGCTCCCTTGCGGGGGGGAGCCATTCACCCCTCCACTTT. It yields the protein CASSLAGGSHSPLHF.

This clonotype rates as medium-sized. The V and J genes are TRBV9 and TRBJ2-7, with 8 bases matching TRBD1. The trim removed 2 bases at V and 0 bases at J, leaving 4 bases unmatched. The CDR3 is made up of 15 amino acids. Germline CDR1 reads SGDLS; CDR2 reads YYNGEE. The CDR3 coding sequence is TGTGCCAGCAGCGTGACAGGGGCGAGCTCCTACGAGCAGTACTTC. Translation: CASSVTGASSYEQYF.

In its sample, this clonotype was seen many times. The chain recombines TRBV9 with TRBJ2-3; tentative D call: TRBD2 (7 bases). The CDR3 has 16 amino acids. CDR1 is SGDLS and CDR2 is YYNGEE in the germline V gene. With 4 bases removed from V and 4 bases from J, the gap between germline ends came to 19 bases. CDR3: CASSNPWGGGPDTQYF. CDR3 DNA: TGTGCCAGCAGCAACCCCTGGGGGGGCGGTCCAGATACGCAGTATTTT.

This clonotype showed up many times. The chain links TRBV9 to TRBJ2-4, with a weak D call TRBD1 (6 bases). CDR3 length: 14 residues. Per germline, CDR1 SGDLS and CDR2 YYNGEE. V dropped 3 bases and J dropped 8 bases, with 15 bases sitting between them. The CDR3 reads CASSAGWGQDIQYF. CDR3 coding DNA: TGTGCCAGCAGCGCGGGATGGGGGCAGGACATTCAGTACTTC.

This clonotype has ten or more counts. The V gene is TRBV9, the J gene TRBJ2-3; a possible D gene is TRBD2 (5 bases). CDR3 size: 15 residues. Germline CDR1 SGDLS, CDR2 YYNGEE. V was cut by 0 bases and J by 4 bases, with 12 bases left in between. The CDR3 loop is CASSVDGNDADTQYF. CDR3 nucleotide sequence: TGTGCCAGCAGCGTAGACGGGAATGACGCAGATACGCAGTATTTT.

There are many counts of this clonotype. This sequence joins TRBV9 and TRBJ2-3; either TRBD1 or TRBD2 may fit D (6 bases each). Looked up from germline, CDR1 is SGDLS and CDR2 is YYNGEE. The CDR3 is 14 amino acids. V shed 4 bases and J shed 2 bases, with 11 bases lying between them. DNA for the CDR3: TGTGCCAGCAGCCCAGGGGACTCCACAGATACGCAGTATTTT. It translates to CASSPGDSTDTQYF.

This clonotype qualifies as medium-sized (0.01 to 0.1%). The chain couples TRBV9 to TRBJ1-2; D ambiguous. V lost 4 bases and J 8 bases, leaving 12 bases between the germline ends. CDR1 and CDR2 (germline): SGDLS, YYNGEE. This CDR3 is built from 12 residues. CDR3 coding DNA: TGTGCCAGCAGCCCCGGCGGGTCCGGCTACACCTTC. It codes for CASSPGGSGYTF.

This clonotype was seen ten or more times. V usage is TRBV29-1 and J usage is TRBJ1-1, with D possibly matching TRBD1 (6 bases). CDR3 length: 11 residues. Germline V CDR1 and CDR2: SQVTM, ANQGSEA. Trimming pared 7 bases from V and 1 base from J, leaving 7 bases between. CDR3 in DNA: TGCAGCGGGGACAAGAACACTGAAGCTTTCTTT. This encodes CSGDKNTEAFF.

In this sample, this clonotype is medium-sized. The chain has TRBV9 and TRBJ1-1; D not certain. The CDR3 spans 13 residues. From germline, CDR1 is SGDLS and CDR2 YYNGEE. V was trimmed by 4 bases and J by 11 bases, leaving 18 bases between them. The CDR3 DNA reads TGTGCCAGCAGCACTGGGAGTGAGGGCATGGCTTTCTTT. This gives the protein CASSTGSEGMAFF. Full variable domain (remainder filled in from reference TRBV9 and TRBJ1-1): DSGVTQTPKHLITATGQRVTLRCSPRSGDLSVYWYQQSLDQGLQFLIQYYNGEERAKGNILERFSAQQFPDLHSELNLSSLELGDSALYFCASSTGSEGMAFFGQGTRLTVV.

This clonotype is labeled medium-sized (0.01 to 0.1%). V and J are TRBV9 and TRBJ1-5, with TRBD1 matching 10 bases. The V gene end was trimmed by 3 bases and the J gene end by 3 bases; junction bases not matched to a gene: 3. CDR3 length equals 15 residues. Per germline, CDR1 SGDLS and CDR2 YYNGEE. The CDR3 DNA follows: TGTGCCAGCAGCGAGACAGGGGGCCCCAATCAGCCCCAGCATTTT. Encoded protein: CASSETGGPNQPQHF.

This clonotype was seen at least ten times. The J gene is TRBJ2-1, the V gene TRBV9; D unclear. Germline values: CDR1 SGDLS, CDR2 YYNGEE. V was trimmed by 0 bases and J by 3 bases, leaving 7 bases between them. The length of the CDR3 is 14 residues. DNA of the CDR3: TGTGCCAGCAGCGTAGACCCTGACTACAATGAGCAGTTCTTC. Residues: CASSVDPDYNEQFF.

This clonotype occurred many times. In DNA, the CDR3 is TGTGCCAGCAGCGTAGATGGAACGGACTTACCCTACAATGAGCAGTTCTTC. The encoded protein is CASSVDGTDLPYNEQFF. This chain links TRBV9 with TRBJ2-1; tentative D call: TRBD2 (5 bases). V was pared by 0 bases and J by 2 bases, with 15 bases between. From germline, CDR1 is SGDLS and CDR2 YYNGEE. The length of the CDR3 is 17 residues.

By its share, this clonotype is medium-sized (0.01 to 0.1%). This chain uses TRBV9 with TRBJ2-1; D gene ambiguous. V lost 3 bases and J lost 3, with 7 bases in between. CDR1 is SGDLS and CDR2 is YYNGEE in the germline V gene. This CDR3 spans 13 amino acids. The CDR3 DNA reads as TGTGCCAGCAGCGGCCTAGTCTACAATGAGCAGTTCTTC. As protein: CASSGLVYNEQFF.

This clonotype has a count of ten or more. J is TRBJ2-1 and V is TRBV9, with 8 nucleotides matching TRBD2. V was clipped by 4 bases and J by 6 bases; unmatched bases: 12. The CDR3 loop spans 16 amino acids. Germline V gives CDR1 SGDLS, CDR2 YYNGEE. The CDR3 bases are TGTGCCAGCAGCTCCCACCCGGGACTAGAGACCAATGAGCAGTTCTTC. It yields the protein CASSSHPGLETNEQFF.

This clonotype has ten or more counts. V usage is TRBV9 and J usage is TRBJ2-5; D gene unclear. With 0 bases removed from V and 5 bases from J, the gap between germline ends came to 14 bases. Germline V CDR1 and CDR2: SGDLS, YYNGEE. The CDR3 has 15 amino acids. This CDR3 reads CASSVEGTTRETQYF. CDR3 DNA: TGTGCCAGCAGCGTAGAGGGAACTACTCGGGAGACCCAGTACTTC.

This clonotype was counted only a few times. The chain links TRBV9 to TRBJ1-4, with a tentative D call TRBD1 (5 bases). The germline V gene has CDR1 SGDLS and CDR2 YYNGEE. The CDR3 length is 13 residues. V lost 0 bases and J 6 bases, leaving 6 bases between the germline ends. CDR3 protein: CASSVEGHEKLFF. The DNA for the CDR3 is TGTGCCAGCAGCGTAGAGGGACATGAAAAACTGTTTTTT.

This clonotype was picked up many times. The chain carries TRBV9 and TRBJ2-7, with D perhaps TRBD1 or TRBD2 (5 bases each). Germline V gene data show CDR1 as SGDLS and CDR2 as YYNGEE. Trimming removed 2 bases at V and 0 bases at J, with 12 bases between. The CDR3 spans 15 residues. Written as DNA, the CDR3 is TGTGCCAGCAGCGTGGGTGGGGGTCTCTCCTACGAGCAGTACTTC. Translation: CASSVGGGLSYEQYF.

This clonotype has a count of ten or more. The CDR3 spells CASGTGSSPLHF. In nucleotides, the CDR3 is TGTGCCAGCGGGACAGGGTCTTCACCCCTCCACTTT. The V gene is TRBV9, the J gene TRBJ1-6; 9 bases align to TRBD1. Germline lookup yields CDR1 SGDLS and CDR2 YYNGEE. The ends lost 7 bases at V and 9 bases at J; junction bases unmatched: 2. This CDR3 spans 12 amino acids.

The table lists this clonotype with many counts. The chain uses TRBV9 and TRBJ1-1, with D possibly being TRBD1 (6 bases). CDR1 and CDR2 (germline): SGDLS, YYNGEE. V was cut by 4 bases and J by 4 bases, with 11 bases left in between. This CDR3 comprises 13 residues. The DNA for the CDR3 is TGTGCCAGCAGCTCAGGGGTGGCCACTGAAGCTTTCTTT. Its translation: CASSSGVATEAFF.

This clonotype was counted at least ten times. The CDR3 loop reads CASSGGTGFNQPQHF. CDR3 sequence (DNA): TGTGCCAGCAGCGGGGGGACAGGTTTCAATCAGCCCCAGCATTTT. This chain links TRBV9 with TRBJ1-5, with TRBD1 matching 8 bases. This CDR3 region has 15 residues. From germline, CDR1 is SGDLS and CDR2 YYNGEE. The J segment lost 3 bases and the V segment lost 3 bases, leaving 5 bases of the junction unmatched.

This clonotype has only a few counts. J is TRBJ1-1 and V is TRBV9; 7 bases align to TRBD1. The CDR3 consists of 13 residues. Germline-derived CDR1 and CDR2 are SGDLS and YYNGEE. V shed 0 bases, J shed 8 bases, and the junction held 4 bases outside the gene matches. This CDR3 is CASSVAQGGEAFF. In DNA, the CDR3 is TGTGCCAGCAGCGTAGCTCAGGGGGGGGAAGCTTTCTTT.

Concerning this clonotype: The junction departs from germline at one end; a sequencing error may be responsible. V usage is TRBV9 and J usage is TRBJ1-5; possibly TRBD1 or TRBD2 for D (5 bases each). Gene TRBJ2-3 matches the end of the DNA better, so the J call may be wrong. This CDR3 has 14 residues. Per germline, CDR1 SGDLS and CDR2 YYNGEE. CDR3 region: CAISQGDPDQPQYF. For the CDR3, the DNA is TGTGCCATCAGCCAAGGGGACCCTGATCAGCCCCAGTATTTT.

Many counts were recorded for this clonotype. The chain couples TRBV9 to TRBJ2-7; no definite D call. This CDR3 is built from 13 residues. Between the trimmed V and J ends, which lost 3 bases and 3 bases, there was a span of 10 bases. Germline V CDR1 and CDR2: SGDLS, YYNGEE. CDR3 nucleotides: TGTGCCAGCAGCGCCGGTACTCTCTACGAGCAGTACTTC. It codes for CASSAGTLYEQYF.

This clonotype was counted ten times or more. The chain recombines TRBV9 with TRBJ2-5; no definite D call. V was clipped by 0 bases and J by 2 bases, with 11 bases between them. The germline gives CDR1 SGDLS, CDR2 YYNGEE. CDR3 length: 15 residues. CDR3 DNA: TGTGCCAGCAGCGTAGGTCCAGACCAACAAGAGACCCAGTACTTC. Protein product: CASSVGPDQQETQYF. Together with reference TRBV9 and TRBJ2-5, the CDR3 gives the full variable domain: DSGVTQTPKHLITATGQRVTLRCSPRSGDLSVYWYQQSLDQGLQFLIQYYNGEERAKGNILERFSAQQFPDLHSELNLSSLELGDSALYFCASSVGPDQQETQYFGPGTRLLVL.

This clonotype is deemed medium-sized (0.01 to 0.1%). This rearrangement joins TRBV9 to TRBJ2-1; 10 positions agree with TRBD2. V lost 3 bases and J lost 10; bases outside the gene matches: 10. Germline CDR1 is SGDLS and CDR2 is YYNGEE. The CDR3 consists of 15 residues. The CDR3 protein is CASSEALGLAKEQFF. DNA for the CDR3: TGTGCCAGCAGCGAGGCCCTGGGACTAGCGAAAGAGCAGTTCTTC.